Listed below are T cell receptor beta chains from one sample, sequenced in a study of CD8+ T cells in alopecia areata. Measured with immunoSEQ multiplex PCR; TCRdb has only the in-frame clones, and not every one. This table holds under 200,000 clones, approximately 60% found once. Sequenced material: CD4+ T cells sorted from blood, taken at week 24, from a patient treated with tofacitinib. The origin of the receptors is a human donor with alopecia areata. Each CDR3 is given without its conserved first and last residue. Size tells how often a clone was seen (once, few, many) or the class of an expanded clone, and some rows leave it out.

CDR3 protein: SVDLTGRAQF
V gene: TRBV29-1
clone size: .

CDR3 protein: SVVRGSYGYT
V gene: TRBV29-1
clone size: .

CDR3 protein: AISGAGGQPDTQY
V gene: TRBV10-3
clone size: few

CDR3 protein: ASSLEFGAF
V gene: TRBV13
clone size: .

CDR3 protein: ASSLGDEQY
V gene: TRBV7-9
clone size: .

CDR3 protein: ASSQGHVYEQF
V gene: TRBV4-1
clone size: few

CDR3 protein: ASSLDGGTYNEQF
V gene: TRBV7-8
clone size: few

CDR3 protein: ASSPRLAGSDTQY
V gene: TRBV11-1
clone size: .

CDR3 protein: ASSGRTGNTGELF
V gene: TRBV9
clone size: .

CDR3 protein: ASSLVLGLSTDTQY
V gene: TRBV7-9
clone size: few

CDR3 protein: ASRRDRNTEAF
V gene: TRBV7-9
clone size: .

CDR3 protein: ASRETQQNTEAF
V gene: TRBV2
clone size: .

CDR3 protein: ASSQYGTGNQPQH
V gene: TRBV5-8
clone size: .

CDR3 protein: AWGTAQETQY
V gene: TRBV30
clone size: .

CDR3 protein: ASEGLVRNEQF
V gene: TRBV11-3
clone size: .

CDR3 protein: ASSPLGVKEKLF
V gene: TRBV25-1
clone size: .

CDR3 protein: ASSLGGTGNTIY
V gene: TRBV7-2
clone size: .

CDR3 protein: ASSPHPTGGLETQY
V gene: TRBV7-3
clone size: .

CDR3 protein: ASSFRDRGVYEQY
V gene: TRBV5-1
clone size: .

CDR3 protein: AWSPGPQGTQY
V gene: TRBV30
clone size: .

CDR3 protein: SADRKLEGYT
V gene: TRBV29-1
clone size: .

CDR3 protein: ASVQTGGNTQY
V gene: TRBV12-5
clone size: .

CDR3 protein: AWSGGSYEQY
V gene: TRBV30
clone size: .

CDR3 protein: ASSLEDSRSGNTIY
V gene: TRBV5-1
clone size: few